This is a list of T cell receptor beta chains from one sample in a study of post-analysis software for immune sequencing data. TCRdb re-analysed the PCR reads in MiXCR, keeping a single row per CDR3 protein. The repertoire holds approximately 770,000 distinct CDR3 sequences, with around 46% as singletons. Sample: blood. These receptors were taken from a girl aged 10 to 17 with multiple sclerosis. CDR3s include the opening cysteine and the closing phenylalanine or tryptophan. D genes are given only for firm matches. The size entry is marked missing in some rows and otherwise reads once, few, many or a size class.

j_call clone_size v_call cdr3_length d_call cdr3_nt cdr3_aa
TRBJ1-1 . TRBV5-1 14 . TGCGCCAGCAGACTCGACAGCCTGAACACTGAAGCTTTCTTT CASRLDSLNTEAFF
TRBJ2-3 . TRBV7-9 13 . TGTGCCAGCAGCCCGGACGCCACAGATACGCAGTATTTT CASSPDATDTQYF
TRBJ2-1 . TRBV20-1 14 . TGCAGTGCTAGAGGGTGGACACGCGACAATGAGCAGTTCTTC CSARGWTRDNEQFF
TRBJ2-7 . TRBV7-9 13 . TGTGCCAGCAGCGACGCGATTAGGGACGAGCAGTACTTC CASSDAIRDEQYF
TRBJ2-3 . TRBV11-2 14 . TGTGCCAGCAGCTTGGAAATAGTGGCAGATACGCAGTATTTT CASSLEIVADTQYF
TRBJ2-6 . TRBV7-7 19 TRBD2 TGTGCTAGCAGCCGTGACATTAGCGGGATTGGTTCTGGGGCCAACGTCCTGACTTTC CASSRDISGIGSGANVLTF
TRBJ2-1 . TRBV5-5 15 . TGTGCCAGCAGCTTGATCACGACAGCGGACAGCAAGAAGTTCTTC CASSLITTADSKKFF
TRBJ2-3 few TRBV6-6 16 . TGTGCCAGCAGTTACCCCCGGGACCCAAAGGGAGATACGCAGTATTTT CASSYPRDPKGDTQYF
TRBJ2-7 . TRBV7-2 19 TRBD2 TGTGCCAGCAGCTCTTTGGGGAGCGGGAGGGCCGATGATTTTTACGAGCAGTACTTC CASSSLGSGRADDFYEQYF
TRBJ2-1 . TRBV4-1 14 . TGCGCCAGCAGCCAAGTTCTCGCCTACAATGAGCAGTTCTTC CASSQVLAYNEQFF
TRBJ2-5 . TRBV5-1 15 TRBD1 TGCGCCAGCAGCTTCCGAGGGGGCAGTGACAATGAGCAGTACTTC CASSFRGGSDNEQYF
TRBJ2-7 . TRBV29-1 12 . TGCAGCGTTGACAGCGGGTCGGGTGAGCAGTACTTC CSVDSGSGEQYF
TRBJ1-2 . TRBV10-3 13 TRBD1 TGTGCCATCACCGGGACAGGGGACTATGGCTACACCTTC CAITGTGDYGYTF
TRBJ1-1 . TRBV28 14 . TGTGCCAGCAGTTTATACGGGCCCAACACTGAAGCTTTCTTT CASSLYGPNTEAFF
TRBJ2-5 . TRBV7-6 14 . TGTGCCAGCAGCCATCTGGGGTTCCAAGAGACCCAGTACTTC CASSHLGFQETQYF
TRBJ1-1 . TRBV6-5 12 . TGTGCCAGCAGACGGGGGGACACTGAAGCTTTCTTT CASRRGDTEAFF
TRBJ1-1 . TRBV20-1 16 . TGCAGTGCTCCATTTTTCGACAGTTTCGCGAACACTGAAGCTTTCTTT CSAPFFDSFANTEAFF
TRBJ2-7 few TRBV14 14 TRBD1 TGTGCCAGCAGCCAGTTGGACAGGGCACACGAGCAGTACTTC CASSQLDRAHEQYF
TRBJ1-2 . TRBV27 17 TRBD1 TGTGCCAGCAGCCCCGGGGCGACAGGGGGCGCGTACTATGGCTACACCTTC CASSPGATGGAYYGYTF
TRBJ2-1 many TRBV7-8 17 . TGTGCCAGCAGCTTACGAGGGACTCTGAGCTCCTACAATGAGCAGTTCTTC CASSLRGTLSSYNEQFF
TRBJ2-7 . TRBV12-3/TRBV12-4 12 TRBD2 TGTGCCAGCAGCCCGGGGGGGGGTGAAAAGTACTTC CASSPGGGEKYF
TRBJ2-1 . TRBV7-3 20 TRBD1 TGTGCCAGCAGCCCGGGAGCAACCGGGACAGGCTCCAGGGGCTACAATGAGCAGTTCTTC CASSPGATGTGSRGYNEQFF
TRBJ2-2 . TRBV9 16 . TGTGCCAGCAGCGTAGGGGGGACGGGGAACACCGGGGAGCTGTTTTTT CASSVGGTGNTGELFF
TRBJ2-5 few TRBV12-3/TRBV12-4 15 TRBD1 TGTGCCAGCAGTTCTCCTAGGACAGGGAAAGAGACCCAGTACTTC CASSSPRTGKETQYF
TRBJ2-1 . TRBV13 14 . TGTGCCAGCAGCTTATTTTACGCGAAGAATGAGCAGTTCTTC CASSLFYAKNEQFF
TRBJ2-3 . TRBV4-1 14 . TGCGCCAGCAGCCTCCGGGACGACACAGATACGCAGTATTTT CASSLRDDTDTQYF
TRBJ2-3 . TRBV20-1 15 TRBD2 TGCAGTGCTAGAGACCCGCGGGGGGGAATAAATACGCAGTATTTT CSARDPRGGINTQYF
TRBJ2-7 . TRBV9 19 . TGTGCCAGCAGCGTGGGGGGCAACATACAGGAGCCCCACTCCTACGAGCAGTACTTC CASSVGGNIQEPHSYEQYF
TRBJ2-1 few TRBV4-1 17 . TGCGCCAGCAGCCAATCGCTTTCAGGGGTGCCAATGGAGGAGCAGTTCTTC CASSQSLSGVPMEEQFF
TRBJ1-6 . TRBV27 17 . TGTGCCAGCAGCCCAGAGACAGAGATCTCCTATAATTCACCCCTCCACTTT CASSPETEISYNSPLHF
TRBJ2-7 . TRBV12-3/TRBV12-4 17 TRBD2 TGTGCCAGCAGTTTGTCGGGCCCGGGGACTAGGGTATACGAGCAGTACTTC CASSLSGPGTRVYEQYF
TRBJ2-1 few TRBV11-2 16 TRBD2 TGTGCCAGCAGCTCAGGACTAGCGGGAGTAGAGGGTGAGCAGTTCTTC CASSSGLAGVEGEQFF
TRBJ2-1 . TRBV3-1 15 . TGTGCCAGCAGCCTCACAGGACTGGGACCTAATGAGCAGTTCTTC CASSLTGLGPNEQFF
TRBJ2-7 once TRBV4-2 16 . TGTGCCAGCAACCAAGAATGGGGATTACCGTCCTACGAGCAGTACTTC CASNQEWGLPSYEQYF
TRBJ2-7 . TRBV15 15 TRBD2 TGTGCCACCAGCAGAGAGGCTAGCGGGAATTTCGAGCAGTACTTC CATSREASGNFEQYF
TRBJ2-7 few TRBV20-1 14 . TGCAGTGCTAGTGGGGCTAGTTCCACCTACGAGCAGTACTTC CSASGASSTYEQYF
TRBJ2-5 few TRBV7-2 16 TRBD2 TGTGCCAGCAGCTATGGAGCGGGAGGGCCGAGGAATGAGCAGTACTTC CASSYGAGGPRNEQYF
TRBJ2-4 . TRBV20-1 12 . TGCAGTGCTAGTAGGGACCAGAACATTCAGTACTTC CSASRDQNIQYF
TRBJ2-1 . TRBV7-2 13 . TGTGCCAGCAGCTTAAGAAGCCTCGGTGAGCAGTTCTTC CASSLRSLGEQFF
TRBJ1-2 . TRBV5-1 13 . TGCGCCAGCAGCTTGGACTCCGGGGAGAGCTACACCTTC CASSLDSGESYTF
TRBJ2-7 . TRBV15 15 TRBD2 TGTGCCACCAGCGGTCGGACTAGCGGCACCTACGAGCAGTACTTC CATSGRTSGTYEQYF
TRBJ2-3 few TRBV4-1 20 TRBD2 TGCGCCAGCAGCCTTAAGGAAGAACTAGCGGGACGATTCCCCTGGGGTACGCAGTATTTT CASSLKEELAGRFPWGTQYF
TRBJ2-1 . TRBV27 15 TRBD2 TGTGCCAGCAGTTACGGACTAGCGGGAGTTAATGAGCAGTTCTTC CASSYGLAGVNEQFF
TRBJ2-3 few TRBV15 16 . TGTGCCACCAGCAGAGGTCGGGTTGCCAACACAGATACGCAGTATTTT CATSRGRVANTDTQYF
TRBJ2-7 few TRBV4-3 14 . TGCGCCAGCAGCCACGGGACGGGCTCCTACGAGCAGTACTTC CASSHGTGSYEQYF
TRBJ2-4 . TRBV28 16 . TGTGCCAGCAGTTTATGGGCAGGGCTAGCCAAAAACATTCAGTACTTC CASSLWAGLAKNIQYF
TRBJ1-1 . TRBV5-1 13 . TGCGCCAGCAGAACGTCAAAGAACACTGAAGCTTTCTTT CASRTSKNTEAFF
TRBJ2-5 . TRBV29-1 14 . TGCAGCGCCCAGGGGGGGACGGACGCAGGGACCCAGTACTTC CSAQGGTDAGTQYF
TRBJ2-1 . TRBV20-1 15 TRBD2 TGCAGTGCTAGCCCGTTCCTAGCGGGGAACAATGAGCAGTTCTTC CSASPFLAGNNEQFF
TRBJ2-7 . TRBV7-6 14 TRBD1 TGTGCCAGCAGCCAACGGGACAGGAGCCTCGAGCAGTACTTC CASSQRDRSLEQYF
TRBJ2-1 . TRBV6-1 17 TRBD2 TGTGCCAGCAGTGTGGTGGAGACTAGCGGGTCAGGGTATGAGCAGTTCTTC CASSVVETSGSGYEQFF
TRBJ1-2 . TRBV7-2 15 . TGTGCCAGCAGCTCGCCCTCTAACCCCGCGGTGGGCTACACCTTC CASSSPSNPAVGYTF
TRBJ2-5 once TRBV6-1 18 TRBD2 TGTGCCAGCAGATCATCAACCGGGACTAGCGGGTTGTTTGAGACCCAGTACTTC CASRSSTGTSGLFETQYF
TRBJ2-3 . TRBV28 13 . TGTGCCAGCAGCCAACTAGCTCCAGATACGCAGTATTTT CASSQLAPDTQYF
TRBJ2-1 once TRBV11-3 14 TRBD2 TGTGCCAGCAGCACTCCTGGGACTAGCGGTGAGCAGTTCTTC CASSTPGTSGEQFF
TRBJ2-3 . TRBV29-1 15 TRBD2 TGCAGCGTTGAAACGGGGGGGACACCCACAGATACGCAGTATTTT CSVETGGTPTDTQYF
TRBJ1-6 . TRBV9 13 . TGTGCCAGCAGCGTAGTCGAGGACGCACCCCTCCACTTT CASSVVEDAPLHF
TRBJ2-7 . TRBV10-1 14 TRBD1 TGCGCCAGCAGTGATCGGGACAGCGTCTACGAGCAGTACTTC CASSDRDSVYEQYF
TRBJ2-1 . TRBV5-1 10 . TGCGCCAGCAGGACGGGTGAGCAGTTCTTC CASRTGEQFF